The T cell receptor (beta chain) under discussion was sequenced for a study of blood T cell repertoires in COVID-19. Whole-study context: The United States, Italy and Spain supplied acute and convalescent COVID-19 samples.

The V end was cut by 3 bases, the J end by 7 bases, with 12 bases between. Germline loops: CDR1 KGHDR, CDR2 SFDVKD. This CDR3 is built from 14 residues. Only in-frame clones appear in the TCRdb table, and some are missing; sequencing was by immunoSEQ multiplex PCR. This sample has over 90,000 clones, with more than 75% found just once. The chain has TRBV24-1 and TRBJ1-5; D uncertain. Sequences were obtained from peripheral blood. The TCR originated in a human donor in a cohort sampled during active COVID-19. CDR3 protein: CATSDGRYRQPQHF. For the CDR3, the DNA is TGTGCCACCAGTGATGGGAGATATAGGCAGCCCCAGCATTTT.